The 3 T cell receptor beta chains below come from one sample, sequenced in a study of shared clonotypes between healthy human individuals. The method was immunoSEQ multiplex PCR; TCRdb's version includes in-frame clones alone and lacks a portion of them. This sample carries more than 450,000 clones, around 74% of them seen once, and the ten largest clones take about an eighth. The material sequenced was PBMCs. The source is a woman aged 40-49 years in good health. Some clones in this sample may be carry-over from other donors' samples.

The V gene is TRBV15, the J gene TRBJ2-7; tentatively, D is TRBD2 (6 bases). Germline CDR1 LNHNV, CDR2 YYDKDF (reference sequence). The CDR3 totals 13 residues. V lost 8 bases, J lost 0 bases, and 11 bases lay in between. CDR3 coding DNA: TGTGCCACCGACATGGACTACTCCTACGAGCAGTACTTC. As protein: CATDMDYSYEQYF.

Only one count was recorded for this clone. The chain carries TRBV10-2 and TRBJ2-5; no clear D gene. The assigned J gene may be wrong: the sequence end matches TRBJ2-7 better. CDR3 length: 11 amino acids. Germline CDR1 and CDR2: WSHSY and SAAADI. The CDR3 nucleotides are TGCGCCAGCGGGATGGCCCACGAGCAGTACTTC. This translates into CASGMAHEQYF.

This clone was seen repeatedly, ten times or more. This sample also contains other DNA sequences that code for the same CDR3. The chain couples TRBV7-3 to TRBJ2-1; 13 positions agree with TRBD2. Germline assignment: CDR1 SGHTA and CDR2 FQGTGA. The trim removed 6 bases at V and 8 bases at J, leaving 7 bases unmatched. The CDR3 runs to 15 residues. The CDR3 coding sequence is TGTGCCAGCAGTCCCGGACTAGCGGGAGCCGATGAGCAGTTCTTC. This sequence encodes CASSPGLAGADEQFF.